These 14 T cell receptor beta chains originate from one sample sequenced in a study of T cell responses to AZD1222 COVID-19 vaccine. Here immunoSEQ multiplex PCR was the method, and the copy in TCRdb shows in-frame clones only, minus some. The sample has roughly 180,000 clones; 88% are singletons. Source: peripheral blood, taken on day 0 of AZD1222 vaccination. The receptors stem from an adult in good health.

J is TRBJ1-6 and V is TRBV27; 10 bases are a match to TRBD1. Germline V gives CDR1 MNHEY, CDR2 SMNVEV (reference sequence). J lost 8 bases, V lost 2 bases, and 6 bases had no gene match. CDR3 length: 16 amino acids. CDR3: CASSLEGQGLYSPLHF. The CDR3 DNA sequence: TGTGCCAGCAGTTTAGAGGGACAGGGGTTATATTCACCCCTCCACTTT.

The V call is TRBV30, the J call TRBJ1-2; possibly TRBD1 for D (5 bases). The CDR3 has 15 residues. CDR1 GTSNPN and CDR2 SVGIG come from the germline V gene (reference sequence). V dropped 4 bases and J dropped 4 bases, with 19 bases sitting between them. The CDR3 nucleotides are TGTGCCTGGACCCCTGGAGGGGCCCCGGCCTATGGCTACACCTTC. Amino acids: CAWTPGGAPAYGYTF.

J is TRBJ2-3 and V is TRBV28, with 9 positions matching TRBD2. J gave up 4 bases and V 4 bases, and 6 bases lay outside the gene matches. CDR3 length: 15 amino acids. Germline V gives CDR1 MDHEN, CDR2 SYDVKM. The CDR3 nucleotides are TGTGCCAGCAGTTCCATAGCGGGAGTGGCAGATACGCAGTATTTT. This gives the protein CASSSIAGVADTQYF.

The chain uses TRBV5-4 and TRBJ1-6; 7 bases are shared with TRBD1. Trimming took 4 bases from V and 0 from J; bases not matched to a gene: 7. CDR3 length: 17 residues. Germline V gene sequence: CDR1 SGHNT, CDR2 YYREEE (reference sequence). CDR3 coding DNA: TGTGCCAGCAGCCTAAAGACAGGGAGCTCCTATAATTCACCCCTCCACTTT. Translation: CASSLKTGSSYNSPLHF.

The chain employs TRBV7-9 and TRBJ1-5; 9 nucleotides align to TRBD1. CDR1 is SEHNR, CDR2 FQNEAQ, per germline (reference sequence). The CDR3 is made up of 16 amino acids. V trimming: 3 bases; J trimming: 0 bases; junction bases outside the gene matches: 3. The CDR3 DNA reads TGTGCCAGCAGCTTCGGGACAGGGACTAGCAATCAGCCCCAGCATTTT. Translating it yields CASSFGTGTSNQPQHF. Variable domain in full (rest from reference TRBV7-9 and TRBJ1-5): DTGVSQNPRHKITKRGQNVTFRCDPISEHNRLYWYRQTLGQGPEFLTYFQNEAQLEKSRLLSDRFSAERPKGSFSTLEIQRTEQGDSAMYLCASSFGTGTSNQPQHFGDGTRLSIL.

This clone appeared a single time. The V call is TRBV5-5, the J call TRBJ1-1; 11 nucleotides agree with TRBD1. The germline CDR1 and CDR2 sequences are SGHKS and YYEKEE (reference sequence). Losses at the gene ends were 6 bases for V and 4 bases for J; bases not matched to a gene: 5. This CDR3 comprises 14 residues. DNA for the CDR3: TGTGCCAGCACCGGGGACAGGGGGTTCACTGAAGCTTTCTTT. Translated, it gives CASTGDRGFTEAFF.

This sequence joins TRBV7-9 and TRBJ2-3, with 9 positions matching TRBD2. Trimming cost V 8 bases and J 0 bases; bases outside gene matches: 9. This CDR3 has 16 amino acids. Germline V gene data show CDR1 as SEHNR and CDR2 as FQNEAQ (reference sequence). The CDR3 here is CASHGLALASTDTQYF. The CDR3 DNA is TGTGCCAGCCATGGACTAGCGCTAGCTAGCACAGATACGCAGTATTTT.

This clone was counted between two and nine times. The rearrangement joins TRBV5-3 to TRBJ2-1; the D gene is possibly TRBD1 (6 bases). TRBV5-3 is assigned to the ORF class and has an uncertain function. V shed 3 bases and J shed 5 bases, with 15 bases lying between them. CDR3 length: 15 amino acids. The DNA of the CDR3 is TGTGCCAGAAGCTGGGGGCCGGGATCTAACAATGAGCAGTTCTTC. Residues: CARSWGPGSNNEQFF.

The CDR3 protein is CASSYATGVGEQYF. In DNA, the CDR3 is TGTGCCAGCAGTTACGCGACAGGGGTTGGCGAGCAGTACTTC. The chain couples TRBV6-5 to TRBJ2-7, with TRBD1 matching over 8 bases. V lost 2 bases and J lost 6; bases outside the gene matches: 6. Germline-derived CDR1 and CDR2 are MNHEY and SVGAGI. CDR3 length: 14 residues.

The chain carries TRBV18 and TRBJ1-2, with D maybe TRBD1 (5 bases). Germline V CDR1 and CDR2: KGHSH, LQKENI. The CDR3 runs to 14 residues. The V end lost 2 bases, the J end lost 7 bases, and 14 bases lay between the germline ends. CDR3 in amino acids: CASSPARTRGGYTF. The DNA of the CDR3 is TGTGCCAGCTCACCAGCCAGGACGAGGGGTGGCTACACCTTC.

The V call is TRBV6-5, the J call TRBJ2-5, with no clear D. The germline V gene has CDR1 MNHEY and CDR2 SVGAGI. V was clipped by 5 bases and J by 1 base, with 2 bases between them. CDR3 size: 11 residues. The CDR3 spells CASSPQETQYF. CDR3 nucleotide sequence: TGTGCCAGCAGTCCCCAAGAGACCCAGTACTTC.

This chain joins TRBV10-3 and TRBJ1-4; tentative D call: TRBD1 (6 bases). Deletions cut 0 bases from V and 5 bases from J, with 13 bases between. The CDR3 is 16 amino acids. CDR1 is ENHRY, CDR2 SYGVKD, per germline. CDR3 region: CAISESGRGKNEKLFF. The CDR3 nucleotides are TGTGCCATCAGTGAGTCGGGTAGGGGGAAAAATGAAAAACTGTTTTTT.

This clone was observed a single time. The J gene is TRBJ2-1, the V gene TRBV6-2 or TRBV6-3; D is ambiguous. The germline V gene has CDR1 MNHEY and CDR2 SVGEGT. This CDR3 has 14 amino acids. The ends were cut back, 6 bases at V and 4 bases at J, with 13 bases in the middle. The CDR3 loop reads CASSPRVHYNEQFF. CDR3 DNA sequence: TGTGCCAGCAGCCCCCGGGTCCATTACAATGAGCAGTTCTTC.

This clone was seen once. This chain links TRBV6-5 with TRBJ1-1; D is unresolved. This CDR3 spans 15 amino acids. Trimming took 6 bases from V and 5 from J, leaving 19 bases between them. CDR1 MNHEY and CDR2 SVGAGI come from the germline V gene. CDR3 sequence reads: CASRSEADLGTEAFF. As DNA, the CDR3 is TGTGCCAGCAGGAGTGAGGCAGATCTAGGGACTGAAGCTTTCTTT.